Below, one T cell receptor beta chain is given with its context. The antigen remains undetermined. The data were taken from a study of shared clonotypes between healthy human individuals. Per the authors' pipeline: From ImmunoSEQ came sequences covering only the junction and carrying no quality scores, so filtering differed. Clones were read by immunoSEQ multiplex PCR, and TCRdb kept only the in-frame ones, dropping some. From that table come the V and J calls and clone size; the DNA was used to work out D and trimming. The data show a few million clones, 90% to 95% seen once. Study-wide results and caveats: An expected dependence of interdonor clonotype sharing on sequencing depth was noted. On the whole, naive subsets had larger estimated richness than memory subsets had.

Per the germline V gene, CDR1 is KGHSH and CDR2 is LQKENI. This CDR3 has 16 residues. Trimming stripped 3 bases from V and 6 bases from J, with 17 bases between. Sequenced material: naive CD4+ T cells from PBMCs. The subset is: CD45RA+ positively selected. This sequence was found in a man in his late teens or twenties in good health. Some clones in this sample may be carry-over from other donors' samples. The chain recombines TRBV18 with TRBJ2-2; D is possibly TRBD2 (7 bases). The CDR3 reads CASSPLPTGGAGELFF. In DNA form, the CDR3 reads TGTGCCAGCTCACCGCTTCCCACGGGGGGCGCCGGGGAGCTGTTTTTT.